The TCR beta chain under discussion was sequenced for a study of cytomegalovirus exposure and HLA in healthy donors. Findings of the study overall: Cytomegalovirus status, reportedly, was diagnosed with high specificity and sensitivity by the classifier. Rarity characterized most TCR sequences, yet some public TCRs appeared in many donors. Overall, under 200 TCR beta chains were annotated as cytomegalovirus-associated. The tendency of first-cohort TCR clusters to co-occur in the roughly 130 validation repertoires emerged from a later analysis.

Sequencing was performed with immunoSEQ multiplex PCR; in TCRdb, only in-frame clones are kept and a portion is missing. The sample yields some 150,000 clones, 80% to 90% seen once. About this clone itself: The antigen is unknown.

The CDR3 is made up of 15 amino acids. Per germline, CDR1 SGHRS and CDR2 YFSETQ. Trimming left V 0 bases short and J 2 bases short, with 9 bases between. This TCR was recovered from a young woman in good health and CMV-seropositive. The material sequenced was PBMCs. The J gene is TRBJ1-5, the V gene TRBV5-1, with a weak D call TRBD1 (5 bases). The CDR3 loop reads CASSLAGRGNQPQHF. The CDR3 DNA follows: TGCGCCAGCAGCTTGGCCGGCAGGGGCAATCAGCCCCAGCATTTT.